This T cell receptor beta chain was retrieved from a study of post-analysis software for immune sequencing data. On the study more broadly: Several disease courses (relapsing-remitting, secondary progressive and progressive-relapsing) of multiple sclerosis were included.

Findings and caveats of the study: A handful of TRBV segments appeared more often in patients than in controls, and TRBV5-6, TRBV5-1 and TRBV20-1 were among these. Significantly lower normalized Chao1 diversity was found in patients with multiple sclerosis relative to controls.

The authors incorporated unique molecular identifiers into the TCR beta cDNA libraries. Each sample of roughly 0.9 to 10 million input T cells yielded 500,000 or so cDNA molecules, so each molecule approximated one T cell. TCRdb independently ran MiXCR on the PCR reads; one entry per CDR3 protein. The repertoire holds some 450,000 distinct CDR3 sequences, with roughly 45% as singletons. The germline V gene has CDR1 MDHEN and CDR2 SYDVKM. The CDR3 is made up of 17 amino acids. The V segment lost 6 bases and the J segment 3 bases; nucleotides outside the gene matches: 13. On this clonotype: Its specificity is not known.

The chain carries TRBV28 and TRBJ2-3; 9 bases are a match to TRBD2. This TCR was recovered from a girl aged 10 to 17 with multiple sclerosis. The sequenced sample was blood. CDR3 in amino acids: CASSPMAGGRGTDTQYF. The DNA for the CDR3 is TGTGCCAGCAGCCCGATGGCGGGAGGGCGAGGGACAGATACGCAGTATTTT.